This T cell receptor (delta chain) is drawn from a study of Vδ1+ human thymocytes. The sorted cells were CD3+ Vdelta1+ Vdelta2- thymocytes from alphabeta-depleted thymus. Between about 96% and 99.6% of sorted thymocytes were Vdelta1+. This CDR3 has 22 residues. Per the germline V gene, CDR1 is TSWWSYY and CDR2 is QGS. The V end lost 9 bases, the J end lost 1 base, and 39 bases lay between the germline ends. With regard to this clone: Its antigen is undetermined.

RNA was extracted from the cells and then reverse transcribed. CDR3 amplicons came from multiplex PCR with pooled V-gene forward and constant-region reverse primers. TCRdb reapplied CATT to the multiplex PCR reads. Of about 53,000 delta-chain clones listed, about 15% are singletons. Whole-study results and caveats: Highly polyclonal TRG and TRD repertoires with Gaussian CDR3 length distributions appeared in thymus. Despite high sort purity, roughly a fifth of thymic T cell receptor delta sequences were Vdelta2. TRD repertoires were essentially private, unlike widely shared TRG clonotypes.

This TCR derives from a girl under three years old who had congenital heart surgery. V and J are TRDV1 and TRDJ1; a possible D gene is TRDD3 (10 bases). The sample consisted of Vdelta1+ gamma-delta thymocytes from the thymus. Stated subset: FACS-sorted CD3+ TCRalphabeta- TCRVdelta1+ TCRVdelta2- thymocytes. Here the CDR3 reads CALNPRGLPTILGDRGTDKLIF. In DNA form, the CDR3 reads TGTGCTCTCAACCCTAGGGGCCTTCCTACGATTCTGGGGGATAGAGGCACCGATAAACTCATCTTT.